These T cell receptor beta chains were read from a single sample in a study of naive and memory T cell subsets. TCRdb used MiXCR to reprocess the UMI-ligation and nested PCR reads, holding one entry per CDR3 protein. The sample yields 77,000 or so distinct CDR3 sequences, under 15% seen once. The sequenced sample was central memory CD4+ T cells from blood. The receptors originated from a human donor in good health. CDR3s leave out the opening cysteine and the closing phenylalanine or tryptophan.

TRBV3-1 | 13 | ASSQAADPSGTQY
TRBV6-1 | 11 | ASSPPGTGELF
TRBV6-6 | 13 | ASIQGGPGTGELF
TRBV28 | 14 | ASSSMGGLANEKLF
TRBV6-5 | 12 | ASSRLVERYEQY
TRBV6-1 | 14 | ASKASGRSWTGELF
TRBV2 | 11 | ASSEQGPYEQY
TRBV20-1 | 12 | SAKNPNGYNEQF
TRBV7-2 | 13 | ASSLRDRQNQPQH
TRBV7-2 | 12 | ASSSGPYTGELF
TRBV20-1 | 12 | SARDLRGDEKLF
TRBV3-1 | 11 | ASSQGARGGYT
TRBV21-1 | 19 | ASSPKFWGALQLTANEKLF
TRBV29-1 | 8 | SAGGNEQF
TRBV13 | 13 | ASSFSGGVTYGYT
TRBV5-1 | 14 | ASSLAAAGGQETQY
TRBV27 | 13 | ASSLEGTGYNEQF
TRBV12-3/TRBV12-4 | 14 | ASSLGTSGRTDTQY
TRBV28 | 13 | ASSRVGVVRDTQY
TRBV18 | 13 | ASSPLQGEHYGYT
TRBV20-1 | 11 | SARDSATREQY
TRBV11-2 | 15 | ASSFGGALQVSYEQY
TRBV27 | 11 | ASSLSELDTQY
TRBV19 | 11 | ASSQQYNQPQH
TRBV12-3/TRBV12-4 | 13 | ASRPEDSGTYEQY
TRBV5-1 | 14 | ASSLAWSGGRDEQF
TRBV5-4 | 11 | ASRRTYQETQY
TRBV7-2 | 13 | ASSSGQAFYNEQF
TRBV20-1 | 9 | SASLEDTQY
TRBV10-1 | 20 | ASSESGSRRDGRSGPYNEQF
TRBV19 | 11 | ASTPFGYNEQF
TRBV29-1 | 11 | SVGHFPREPQH
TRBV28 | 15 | ASSFGSSGSLGDTQY
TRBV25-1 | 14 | ASRGQAYSGANVLT
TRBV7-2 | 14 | ASSFMAGLSQETQY
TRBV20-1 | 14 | SARDSGTAYNEKLF
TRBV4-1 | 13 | ASSLTLTANYGYT
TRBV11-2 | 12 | ASSYSTNTGELF
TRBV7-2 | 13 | ASSFGVAQTDTQY
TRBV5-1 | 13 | ASSPGTSGERELF
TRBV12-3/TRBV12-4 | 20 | ASSLWEVVWEGPPRSGNTIY
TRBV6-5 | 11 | ASSYRLPGELF
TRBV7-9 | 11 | ASSEDGYNEQF
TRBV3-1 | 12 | ASSQADRNYGYT
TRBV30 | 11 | AWSGQADQPQH
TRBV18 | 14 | ASSPREFSGANVLT
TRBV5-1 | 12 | ASSLGDKGYEQY
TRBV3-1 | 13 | ASSHKGQGLSPLH
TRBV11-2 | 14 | ASRQLAVNSYNEQF
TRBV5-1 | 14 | ASSLAGREYQETQY